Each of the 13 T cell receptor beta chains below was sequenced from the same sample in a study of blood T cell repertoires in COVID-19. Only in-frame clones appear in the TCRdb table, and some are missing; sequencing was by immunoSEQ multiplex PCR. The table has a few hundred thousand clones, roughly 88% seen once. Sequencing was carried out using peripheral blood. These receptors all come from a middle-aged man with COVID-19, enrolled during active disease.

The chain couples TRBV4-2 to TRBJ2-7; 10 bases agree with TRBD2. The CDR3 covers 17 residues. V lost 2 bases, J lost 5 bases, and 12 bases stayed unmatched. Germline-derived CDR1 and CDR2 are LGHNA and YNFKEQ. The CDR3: CASSQLTSSGSENEQYF. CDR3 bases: TGTGCCAGCAGCCAACTTACCTCTAGCGGGAGCGAGAACGAGCAGTACTTC.

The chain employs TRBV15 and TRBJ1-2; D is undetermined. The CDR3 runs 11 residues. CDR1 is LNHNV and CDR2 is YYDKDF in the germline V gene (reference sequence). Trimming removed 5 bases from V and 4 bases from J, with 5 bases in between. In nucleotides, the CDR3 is TGTGCCACCAGCCGGGGCTATGGCTACACCTTC. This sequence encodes CATSRGYGYTF.

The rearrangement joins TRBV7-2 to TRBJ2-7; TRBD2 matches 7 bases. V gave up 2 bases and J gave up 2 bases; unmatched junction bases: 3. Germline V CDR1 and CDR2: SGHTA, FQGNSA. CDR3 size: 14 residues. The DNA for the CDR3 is TGTGCCAGCAGCTTAAGCGGGATCCCCTACGAGCAGTACTTC. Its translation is CASSLSGIPYEQYF.

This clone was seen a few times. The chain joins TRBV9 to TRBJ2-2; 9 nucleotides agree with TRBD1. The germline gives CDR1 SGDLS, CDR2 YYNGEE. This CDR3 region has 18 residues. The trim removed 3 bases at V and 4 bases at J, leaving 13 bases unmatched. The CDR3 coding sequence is TGTGCCAGCAGCGAACTCCACCACAGGGGGCTTGGCACCGGGGAGCTGTTTTTT. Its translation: CASSELHHRGLGTGELFF. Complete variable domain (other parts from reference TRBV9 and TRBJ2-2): DSGVTQTPKHLITATGQRVTLRCSPRSGDLSVYWYQQSLDQGLQFLIQYYNGEERAKGNILERFSAQQFPDLHSELNLSSLELGDSALYFCASSELHHRGLGTGELFFGEGSRLTVL.

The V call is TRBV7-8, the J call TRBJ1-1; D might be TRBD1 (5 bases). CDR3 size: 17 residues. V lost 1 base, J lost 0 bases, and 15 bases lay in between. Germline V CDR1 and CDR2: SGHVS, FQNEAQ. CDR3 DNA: TGTGCCAGCAGCTTAGGGGCAGGGTTTTGGGTGAACACTGAAGCTTTCTTT. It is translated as CASSLGAGFWVNTEAFF.

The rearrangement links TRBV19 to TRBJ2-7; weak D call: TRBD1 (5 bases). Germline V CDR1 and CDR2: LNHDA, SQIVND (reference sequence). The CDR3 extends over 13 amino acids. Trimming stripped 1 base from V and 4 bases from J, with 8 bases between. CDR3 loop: CASSIGRAYEQYF. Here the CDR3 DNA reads TGTGCCAGTAGTATAGGCAGGGCTTACGAGCAGTACTTC.

Written as DNA, the CDR3 is TGTGCCAGCAGCTGGACAGGGGGCTACAATGAGCAGTTCTTC. Amino acid sequence: CASSWTGGYNEQFF. This chain uses TRBV5-5 with TRBJ2-1; 10 nucleotides line up with TRBD1. With V trimmed by 3 bases and J by 3 bases, 0 bases remained unmatched. The CDR3 covers 14 residues. Per germline, CDR1 SGHKS and CDR2 YYEKEE (reference sequence).

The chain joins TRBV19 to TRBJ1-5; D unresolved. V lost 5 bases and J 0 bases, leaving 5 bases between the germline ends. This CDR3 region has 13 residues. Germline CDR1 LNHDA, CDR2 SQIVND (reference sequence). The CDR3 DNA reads TGTGCCAGTAGTCGAGATAGCAATCAGCCCCAGCATTTT. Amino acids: CASSRDSNQPQHF.

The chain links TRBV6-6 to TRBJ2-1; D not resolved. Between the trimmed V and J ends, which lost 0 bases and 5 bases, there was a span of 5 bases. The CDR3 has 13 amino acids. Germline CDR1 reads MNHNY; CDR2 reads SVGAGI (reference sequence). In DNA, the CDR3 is TGTGCCAGCAGTTACTCGCGGAACAATGAGCAGTTCTTC. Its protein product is CASSYSRNNEQFF.

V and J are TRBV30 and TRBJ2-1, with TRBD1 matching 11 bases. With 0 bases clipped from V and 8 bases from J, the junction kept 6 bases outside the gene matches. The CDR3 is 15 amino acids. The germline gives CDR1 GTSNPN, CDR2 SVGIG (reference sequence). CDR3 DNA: TGTGCCTGGAGTGTAGGGACAGGGGGAGGCGATGAGCAGTTCTTC. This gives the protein CAWSVGTGGGDEQFF.

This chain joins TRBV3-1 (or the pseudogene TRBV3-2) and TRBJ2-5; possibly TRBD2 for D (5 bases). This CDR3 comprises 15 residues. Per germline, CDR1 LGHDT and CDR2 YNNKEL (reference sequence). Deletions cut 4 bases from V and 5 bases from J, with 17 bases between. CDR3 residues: CASSLTRGKIETQYF. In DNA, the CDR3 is TGTGCCAGCAGCCTAACTAGAGGGAAGATCGAGACCCAGTACTTC.

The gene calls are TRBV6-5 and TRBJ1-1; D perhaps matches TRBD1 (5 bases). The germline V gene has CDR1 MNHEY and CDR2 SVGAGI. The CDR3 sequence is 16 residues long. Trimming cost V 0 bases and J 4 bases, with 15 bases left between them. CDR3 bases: TGTGCCAGCAGTTACTCGAGTATTACGACAGCCACTGAAGCTTTCTTT. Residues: CASSYSSITTATEAFF.

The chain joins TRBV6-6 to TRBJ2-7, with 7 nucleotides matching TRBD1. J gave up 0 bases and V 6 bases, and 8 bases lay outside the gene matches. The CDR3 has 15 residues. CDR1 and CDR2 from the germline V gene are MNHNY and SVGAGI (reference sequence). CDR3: CASSSGTVSSYEQYF. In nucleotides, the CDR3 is TGTGCCAGCAGCTCCGGGACAGTGAGCTCCTACGAGCAGTACTTC.